This TCR beta chain emerged from a study of Graves' ophthalmopathy and Graves' hyperthyroidism. General study results and limits: It was with approximately 69% sensitivity and about 72% specificity that the model predicted ophthalmopathy progression. Most thyroid clonotypes with frequency above 0.001 were detected in blood too.

This clonotype was recorded at least ten times. Its antigen is unidentified. Possible read error: a much larger clone is one base away. RNA transcripts served as template for amplifying TCR beta CDR3 sequences. HTBI primers served in a first-round RT-PCR, which a second-round multiplex PCR followed. TCRdb re-analysed the multiplex PCR reads in MiXCR, keeping a single row per CDR3 protein. The sample holds roughly 160,000 distinct CDR3 sequences, just under 40% seen once. Moderate-to-severe activity, CAS ≥3, NOSPECS ≥4 and a duration under 3 months were seen in donors with ophthalmopathy. Other autoimmune diseases, uncontrolled infections, pregnancy or lactation led to the exclusion of patients. The germline V and J ends were trimmed by 0 bases and 3 bases, with 24 bases remaining between them. Germline CDR1 LGHNT, CDR2 FRNRAP. The CDR3 covers 19 residues.

This TCR derives from a man aged 30 to 39 with Graves' ophthalmopathy. The chain is built from TRBV12-5 and TRBJ2-7, with D possibly TRBD2 on 5 matching bases. Material: peripheral blood. The CDR3, as DNA: TGTGCTAGTGGTTTGGTCTCTCGACTACACCGGCCGACGGACTACGAGCAGTACTTC. It is translated as CASGLVSRLHRPTDYEQYF.